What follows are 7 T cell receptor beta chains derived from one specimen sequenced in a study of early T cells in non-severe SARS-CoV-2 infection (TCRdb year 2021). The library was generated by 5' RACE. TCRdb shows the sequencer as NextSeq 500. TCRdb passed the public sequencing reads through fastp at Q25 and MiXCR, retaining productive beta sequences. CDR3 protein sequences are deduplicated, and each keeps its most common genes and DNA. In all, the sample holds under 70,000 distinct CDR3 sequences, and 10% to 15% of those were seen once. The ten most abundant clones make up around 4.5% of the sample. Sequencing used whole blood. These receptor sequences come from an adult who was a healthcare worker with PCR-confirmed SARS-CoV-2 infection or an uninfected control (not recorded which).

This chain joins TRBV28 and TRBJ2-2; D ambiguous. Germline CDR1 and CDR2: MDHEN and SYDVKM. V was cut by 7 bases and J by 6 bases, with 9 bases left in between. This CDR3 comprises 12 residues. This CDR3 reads CASTFLSGELFF. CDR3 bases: TGTGCCAGCACTTTCCTATCCGGGGAGCTGTTTTTT.

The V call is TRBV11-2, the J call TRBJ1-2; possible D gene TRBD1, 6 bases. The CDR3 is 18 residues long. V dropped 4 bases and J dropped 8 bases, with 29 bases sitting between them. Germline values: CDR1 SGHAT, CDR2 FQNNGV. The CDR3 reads CASSSYPHNREGTGGYTF. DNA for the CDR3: TGTGCCAGCAGCTCGTACCCCCATAACAGGGAGGGTACGGGCGGCTACACCTTC.

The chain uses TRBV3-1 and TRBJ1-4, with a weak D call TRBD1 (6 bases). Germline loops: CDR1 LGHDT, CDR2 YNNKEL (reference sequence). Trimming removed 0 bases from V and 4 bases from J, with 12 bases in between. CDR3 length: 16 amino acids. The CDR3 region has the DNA TGTGCCAGCAGCCAAGATCTAGCACAGGGTAATGAAAAACTGTTTTTT. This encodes CASSQDLAQGNEKLFF.

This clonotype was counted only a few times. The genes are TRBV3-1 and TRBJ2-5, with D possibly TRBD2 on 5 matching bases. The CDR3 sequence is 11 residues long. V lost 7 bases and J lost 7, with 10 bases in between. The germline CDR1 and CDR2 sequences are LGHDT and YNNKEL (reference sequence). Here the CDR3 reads CASTTSGTQYF. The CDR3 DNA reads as TGTGCCAGCACCACGAGCGGGACCCAGTACTTC.

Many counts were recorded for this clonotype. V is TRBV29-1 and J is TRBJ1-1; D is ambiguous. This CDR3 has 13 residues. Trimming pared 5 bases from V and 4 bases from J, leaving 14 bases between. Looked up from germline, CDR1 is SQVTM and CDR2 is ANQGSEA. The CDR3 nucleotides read TGCAGCGTTTACTTCAATCACCCCACTGAAGCTTTCTTT. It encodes CSVYFNHPTEAFF.

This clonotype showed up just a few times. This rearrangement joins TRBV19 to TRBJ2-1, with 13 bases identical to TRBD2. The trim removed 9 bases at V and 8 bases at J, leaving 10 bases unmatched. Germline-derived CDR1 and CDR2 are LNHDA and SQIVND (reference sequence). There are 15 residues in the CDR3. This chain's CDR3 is CASTPWTSGGDEQFF. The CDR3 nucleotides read TGTGCCAGCACTCCATGGACTAGCGGGGGCGATGAGCAGTTCTTC.

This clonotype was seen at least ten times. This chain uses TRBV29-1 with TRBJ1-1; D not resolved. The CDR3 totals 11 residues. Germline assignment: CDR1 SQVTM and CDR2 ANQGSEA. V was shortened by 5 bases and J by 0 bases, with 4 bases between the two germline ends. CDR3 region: CSVRLNTEAFF. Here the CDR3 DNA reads TGCAGCGTTCGGCTGAACACTGAAGCTTTCTTT.